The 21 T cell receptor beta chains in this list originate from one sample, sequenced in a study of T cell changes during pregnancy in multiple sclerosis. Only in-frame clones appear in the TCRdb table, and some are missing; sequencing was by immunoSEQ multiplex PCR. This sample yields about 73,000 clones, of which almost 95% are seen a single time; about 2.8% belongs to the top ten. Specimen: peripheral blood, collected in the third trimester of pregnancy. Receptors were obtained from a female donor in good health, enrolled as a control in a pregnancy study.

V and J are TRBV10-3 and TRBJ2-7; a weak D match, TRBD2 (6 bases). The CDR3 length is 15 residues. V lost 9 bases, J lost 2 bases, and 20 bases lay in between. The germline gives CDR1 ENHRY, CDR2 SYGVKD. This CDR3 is CAMRDPGQGPYEQYF. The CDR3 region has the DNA TGTGCCATGCGGGACCCAGGGCAGGGCCCCTACGAGCAGTACTTC.

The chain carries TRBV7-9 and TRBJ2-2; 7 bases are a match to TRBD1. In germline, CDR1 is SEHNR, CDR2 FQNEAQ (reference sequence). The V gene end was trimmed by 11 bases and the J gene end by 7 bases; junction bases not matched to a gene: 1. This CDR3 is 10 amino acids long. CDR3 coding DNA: TGTGCCGCAGGGGGCGGGGAGCTGTTTTTT. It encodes CAAGGGELFF.

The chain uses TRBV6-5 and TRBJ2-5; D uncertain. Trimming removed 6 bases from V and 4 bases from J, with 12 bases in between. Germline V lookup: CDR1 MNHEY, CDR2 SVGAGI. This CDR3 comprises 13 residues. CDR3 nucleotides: TGTGCCAGCAGCCGCCTCGGTGGAGAGACCCAGTACTTC. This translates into CASSRLGGETQYF.

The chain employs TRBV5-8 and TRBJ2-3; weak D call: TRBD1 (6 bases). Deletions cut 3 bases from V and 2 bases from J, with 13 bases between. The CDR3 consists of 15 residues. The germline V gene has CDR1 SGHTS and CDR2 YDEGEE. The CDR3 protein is CASSSDRRSTDTQYF. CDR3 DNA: TGTGCCAGCAGCTCAGACAGGCGCTCCACAGATACGCAGTATTTT.

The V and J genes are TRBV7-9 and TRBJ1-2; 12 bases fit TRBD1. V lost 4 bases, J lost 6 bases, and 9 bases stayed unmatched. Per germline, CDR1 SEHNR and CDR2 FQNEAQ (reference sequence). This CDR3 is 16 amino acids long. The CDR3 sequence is CASSSIAGQGADGYTF. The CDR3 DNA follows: TGTGCCAGCAGCTCCATAGCGGGACAGGGGGCGGATGGCTACACCTTC.

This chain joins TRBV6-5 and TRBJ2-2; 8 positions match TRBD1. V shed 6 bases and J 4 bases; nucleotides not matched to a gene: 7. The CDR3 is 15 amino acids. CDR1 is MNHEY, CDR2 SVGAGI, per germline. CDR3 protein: CASRSGQVGTGELFF. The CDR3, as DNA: TGTGCCAGCAGGTCGGGACAGGTGGGCACCGGGGAGCTGTTTTTT.

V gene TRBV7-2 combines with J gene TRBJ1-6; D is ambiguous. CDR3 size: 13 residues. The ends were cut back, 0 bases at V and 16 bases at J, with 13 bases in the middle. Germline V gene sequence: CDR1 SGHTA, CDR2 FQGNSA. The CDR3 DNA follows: TGTGCCAGCAGCTTAGCATCCGGGATCACTCTCCACTTT. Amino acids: CASSLASGITLHF. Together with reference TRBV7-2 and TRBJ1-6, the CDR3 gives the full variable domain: GAGVSQSPSNKVTEKGKDVELRCDPISGHTALYWYRQSLGQGLEFLIYFQGNSAPDKSGLPSDRFSAERTGGSVSTLTIQRTQQEDSAVYLCASSLASGITLHFGNGTRLTVT.

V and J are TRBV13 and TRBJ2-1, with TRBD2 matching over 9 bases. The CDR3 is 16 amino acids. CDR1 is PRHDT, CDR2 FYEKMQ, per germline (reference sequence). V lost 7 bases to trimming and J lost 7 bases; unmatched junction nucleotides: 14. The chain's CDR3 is CASTQRGGGAENEQFF. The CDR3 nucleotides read TGTGCCAGCACCCAGAGGGGCGGGGGGGCCGAAAATGAGCAGTTCTTC. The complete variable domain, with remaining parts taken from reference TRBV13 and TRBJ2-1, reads AAGVIQSPRHLIKEKRETATLKCYPIPRHDTVYWYQQGPGQDPQFLISFYEKMQSDKGSIPDRFSAQQFSDYHSELNMSSLELGDSALYFCASTQRGGGAENEQFFGPGTRLTVL.

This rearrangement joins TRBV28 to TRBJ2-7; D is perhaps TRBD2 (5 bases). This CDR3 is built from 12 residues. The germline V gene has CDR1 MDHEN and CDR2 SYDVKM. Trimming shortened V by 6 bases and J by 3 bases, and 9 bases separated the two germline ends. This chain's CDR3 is CASRPRDYEQYF. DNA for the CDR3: TGTGCCAGCAGGCCCCGGGACTACGAGCAGTACTTC.

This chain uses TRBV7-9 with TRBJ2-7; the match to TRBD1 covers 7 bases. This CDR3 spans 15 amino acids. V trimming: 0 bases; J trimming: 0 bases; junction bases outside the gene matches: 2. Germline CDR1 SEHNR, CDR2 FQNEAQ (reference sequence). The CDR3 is CASSLAGQFSYEQYF. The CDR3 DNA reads TGTGCCAGCAGCTTAGCGGGACAGTTCTCCTACGAGCAGTACTTC.

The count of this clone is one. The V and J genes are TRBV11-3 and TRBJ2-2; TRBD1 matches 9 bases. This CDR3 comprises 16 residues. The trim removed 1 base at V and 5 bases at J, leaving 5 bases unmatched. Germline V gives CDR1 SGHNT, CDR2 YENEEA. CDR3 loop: CASSLGVGTGTGELFF. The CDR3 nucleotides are TGTGCCAGCAGCTTAGGCGTTGGGACAGGGACCGGGGAGCTGTTTTTT.

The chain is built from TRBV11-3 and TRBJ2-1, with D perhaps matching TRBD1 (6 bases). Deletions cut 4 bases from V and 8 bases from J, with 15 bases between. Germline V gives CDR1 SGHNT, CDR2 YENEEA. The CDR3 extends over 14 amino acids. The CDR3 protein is CASSSTQGGDEQFF. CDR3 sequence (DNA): TGTGCCAGCAGCTCCACACAGGGTGGGGATGAGCAGTTCTTC.

This chain's CDR3 is CASSSLGADGELFF. CDR3 nucleotides: TGTGCCAGCAGCTCTCTGGGGGCGGACGGGGAGCTGTTTTTT. The chain uses TRBV13 and TRBJ2-2, with D possibly TRBD1 on 6 matching bases. CDR3 length: 14 amino acids. CDR1 and CDR2 (germline): PRHDT, FYEKMQ (reference sequence). Trimming stripped 4 bases from V and 7 bases from J, with 13 bases between.

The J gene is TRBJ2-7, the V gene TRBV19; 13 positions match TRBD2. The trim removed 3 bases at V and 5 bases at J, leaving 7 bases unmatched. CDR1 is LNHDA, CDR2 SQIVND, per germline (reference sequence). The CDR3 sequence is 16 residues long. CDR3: CASSILLAGGPDEQYF. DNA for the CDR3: TGTGCCAGTAGTATCCTACTAGCGGGAGGGCCGGACGAGCAGTACTTC. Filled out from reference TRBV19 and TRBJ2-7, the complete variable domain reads DGGITQSPKYLFRKEGQNVTLSCEQNLNHDAMYWYRQDPGQGLRLIYYSQIVNDFQKGDIAEGYSVSREKKESFPLTVTSAQKNPTAFYLCASSILLAGGPDEQYFGPGTRLTVT.

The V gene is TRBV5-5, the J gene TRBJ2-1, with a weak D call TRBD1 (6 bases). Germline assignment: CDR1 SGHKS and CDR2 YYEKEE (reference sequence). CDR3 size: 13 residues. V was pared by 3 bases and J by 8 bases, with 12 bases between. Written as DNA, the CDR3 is TGTGCCAGCAGCTCGACAGGTTATGATGAGCAGTTCTTC. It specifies CASSSTGYDEQFF.

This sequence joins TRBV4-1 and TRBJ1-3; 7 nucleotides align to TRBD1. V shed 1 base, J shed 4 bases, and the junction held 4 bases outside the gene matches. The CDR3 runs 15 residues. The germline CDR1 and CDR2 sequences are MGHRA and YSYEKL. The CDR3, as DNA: TGCGCCAGCAGCCAAGTCACAGGGGCGGGAAACACCATATATTTT. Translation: CASSQVTGAGNTIYF.

For the CDR3, the DNA is TGCGCCAGCAGCTTTCGGGACAGGGCCATCGAGCAGTACTTC. Translation: CASSFRDRAIEQYF. The V gene is TRBV5-1, the J gene TRBJ2-5, with 9 nucleotides matching TRBD1. The DNA matches TRBJ2-7 better at its end, which makes the J call doubtful. The germline gives CDR1 SGHRS, CDR2 YFSETQ. This CDR3 comprises 14 residues.

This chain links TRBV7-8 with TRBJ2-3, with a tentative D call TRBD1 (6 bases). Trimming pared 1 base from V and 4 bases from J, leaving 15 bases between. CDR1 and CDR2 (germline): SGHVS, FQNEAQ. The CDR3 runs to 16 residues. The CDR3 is CASSLGVSGASDTQYF. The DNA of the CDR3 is TGTGCCAGCAGCTTAGGGGTATCAGGGGCCTCAGATACGCAGTATTTT.

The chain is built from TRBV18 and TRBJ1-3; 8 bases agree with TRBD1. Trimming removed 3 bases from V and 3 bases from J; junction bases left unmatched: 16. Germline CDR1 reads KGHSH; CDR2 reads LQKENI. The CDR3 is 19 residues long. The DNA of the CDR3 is TGTGCCAGCTCACCCTCCGGACAGGGCGTACTCCGACGTGGAAACACCATATATTTT. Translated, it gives CASSPSGQGVLRRGNTIYF. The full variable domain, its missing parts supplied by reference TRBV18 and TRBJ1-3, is NAGVMQNPRHLVRRRGQEARLRCSPMKGHSHVYWYRQLPEEGLKFMVYLQKENIIDESGMPKERFSAEFPKEGPSILRIQQVVRGDSAAYFCASSPSGQGVLRRGNTIYFGEGSWLTVV.

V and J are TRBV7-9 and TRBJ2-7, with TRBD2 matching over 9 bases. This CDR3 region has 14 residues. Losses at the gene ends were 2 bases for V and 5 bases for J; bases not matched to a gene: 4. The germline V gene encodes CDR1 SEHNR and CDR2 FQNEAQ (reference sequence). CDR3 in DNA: TGTGCCAGCAGCTTATCCGGGACTAGCAACGAGCAGTACTTC. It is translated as CASSLSGTSNEQYF.

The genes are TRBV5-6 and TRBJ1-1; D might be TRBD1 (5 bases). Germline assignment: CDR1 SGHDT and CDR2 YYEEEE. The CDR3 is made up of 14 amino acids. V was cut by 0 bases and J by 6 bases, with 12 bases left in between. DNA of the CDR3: TGTGCCAGCAGCTTGGGCAGGGCAAATGCTGAAGCTTTCTTT. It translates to CASSLGRANAEAFF.